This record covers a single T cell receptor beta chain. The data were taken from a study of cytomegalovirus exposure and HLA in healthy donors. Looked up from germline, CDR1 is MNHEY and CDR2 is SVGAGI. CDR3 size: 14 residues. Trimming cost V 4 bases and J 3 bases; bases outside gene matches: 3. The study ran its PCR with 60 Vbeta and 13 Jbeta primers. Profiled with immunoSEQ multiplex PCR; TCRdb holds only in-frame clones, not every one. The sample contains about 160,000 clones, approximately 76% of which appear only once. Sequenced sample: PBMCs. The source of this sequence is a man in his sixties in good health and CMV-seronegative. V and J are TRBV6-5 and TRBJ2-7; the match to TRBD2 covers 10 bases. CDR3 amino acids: CASSSSGRHYEQYF. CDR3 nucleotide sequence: TGTGCCAGCAGTTCTAGCGGGAGACACTACGAGCAGTACTTC.